The 32 T cell receptor beta chains given below trace back to one sample, sequenced in a study. Each CDR3 protein gets one entry after TCRdb re-called the RT-PCR reads with MiXCR. The sample includes about 700,000 distinct CDR3 sequences, about 14% of them seen just once. The sample was memory CD4+ T cells from blood. All receptors derive from a female donor in good health, serving as a healthy control.

The chain links TRBV5-6 to TRBJ1-1, with D hard to call. CDR1 is SGHDT and CDR2 is YYEEEE in the germline V gene. Trimming cost V 2 bases and J 3 bases, with 14 bases left between them. The CDR3 contains 15 residues. CDR3 sequence: CASSFGMAADTEAFF. DNA of the CDR3: TGTGCCAGCAGCTTTGGGATGGCGGCGGACACTGAAGCTTTCTTT.

The genes are TRBV20-1 and TRBJ2-1; D unresolved. This CDR3 comprises 11 residues. V lost 3 bases to trimming and J lost 8 bases, with 8 bases between them. Per the germline V gene, CDR1 is DFQATT and CDR2 is SNEGSKA (reference sequence). CDR3 nucleotide sequence: TGCAGTGCTAGTCAGGCCTATGAGCAGTTCTTC. Its translation is CSASQAYEQFF.

This clonotype was seen only a few times. In DNA, the CDR3 is TGTGCCAGCAGCCCTTGGGGGGGACCGGGCTACACCTTC. Encoded protein: CASSPWGGPGYTF. V and J are TRBV9 and TRBJ1-2, with TRBD1 as a possible D gene (5 bases). The CDR3 is made up of 13 amino acids. Trimming removed 4 bases from V and 8 bases from J, with 15 bases in between. The germline V gene encodes CDR1 SGDLS and CDR2 YYNGEE.

The DNA of the CDR3 is TGTGCCAGTAGTATAGGGGACCTAGGGCGCTTTGGCTATGGCTACACCTTC. This gives the protein CASSIGDLGRFGYGYTF. The chain combines TRBV19 with TRBJ1-2; possibly TRBD1 for D (5 bases). Germline V gene data show CDR1 as LNHDA and CDR2 as SQIVND (reference sequence). The V and J ends lost 1 base and 4 bases respectively, with 19 bases between them. The CDR3 extends over 17 amino acids.

The chain carries TRBV24-1 and TRBJ1-1, with D perhaps TRBD1 (5 bases). Germline V gene sequence: CDR1 KGHDR, CDR2 SFDVKD. V lost 4 bases, J lost 7 bases, and 9 bases lay in between. The CDR3 has 12 amino acids. CDR3 in DNA: TGTGCCACCAGTGAGGGGGGGGGTGAAGCTTTCTTT. Its translation is CATSEGGGEAFF.

The sample holds many counts of this clonotype. The chain employs TRBV7-2 and TRBJ1-1, with a tentative D call TRBD1 (5 bases). Trimming removed 2 bases at V and 3 bases at J, with 22 bases between. Looked up from germline, CDR1 is SGHTA and CDR2 is FQGNSA. The CDR3 loop spans 18 amino acids. CDR3 nucleotide sequence: TGTGCCAGCAGCTTACAAACAGGATCTAGGGGTCGTGACACTGAAGCTTTCTTT. Protein sequence: CASSLQTGSRGRDTEAFF.

CDR3 loop: CATSDFRRTSNTGELFF. CDR3 in DNA: TGTGCCACCAGTGATTTCCGTCGGACCTCGAACACCGGGGAGCTGTTTTTT. The chain joins TRBV24-1 to TRBJ2-2; no definite D call. Germline CDR1 and CDR2: KGHDR and SFDVKD. V shed 1 base and J shed 0 bases, with 11 bases lying between them. The CDR3 has 17 residues.

This sequence joins TRBV3-1 and TRBJ2-7; D gene uncertain. The length of the CDR3 is 15 residues. V was clipped by 3 bases and J by 2 bases, with 14 bases between them. The germline V gene encodes CDR1 LGHDT and CDR2 YNNKEL (reference sequence). The CDR3 spells CASSQVATSPYEQYF. The CDR3 DNA follows: TGTGCCAGCAGCCAGGTTGCGACTTCTCCCTACGAGCAGTACTTC.

The chain has TRBV12-3 or TRBV12-4 and TRBJ2-3; D possibly uses TRBD1 or TRBD2 (5 bases each). The CDR3 is made up of 11 amino acids. V dropped 3 bases and J dropped 9 bases, with 7 bases sitting between them. CDR3 protein: CASSFWGTQYF. CDR3 nucleotides: TGTGCCAGCAGTTTTTGGGGGACGCAGTATTTT.

This clonotype was recorded at least ten times. The chain carries TRBV12-3 or TRBV12-4 and TRBJ2-1; 11 bases are a match to TRBD2. The V gene end was trimmed by 8 bases and the J gene end by 0 bases; junction bases not matched to a gene: 6. The CDR3 extends over 16 amino acids. Here the CDR3 reads CASRLSGRASYNEQFF. Written as DNA, the CDR3 is TGTGCCAGCCGACTTAGCGGGAGGGCCTCCTACAATGAGCAGTTCTTC.

The chain uses TRBV7-9 and TRBJ2-1; 7 bases agree with TRBD1. CDR3 length: 14 residues. Germline trimming cut 3 bases from V and 5 bases from J; bases unmatched to any gene: 4. Germline-derived CDR1 and CDR2 are SEHNR and FQNEAQ (reference sequence). The CDR3 region is CASSFRGTDNEQFF. The CDR3 nucleotides read TGTGCCAGCAGCTTCAGGGGGACCGACAATGAGCAGTTCTTC.

This clonotype has ten or more counts. The J gene is TRBJ2-2, the V gene TRBV7-7; the D gene is possibly TRBD2 (5 bases). CDR1 is SSHAT, CDR2 FNYEAQ, per germline (reference sequence). The CDR3 is made up of 13 amino acids. The V end lost 7 bases, the J end lost 6 bases, and 12 bases lay between the germline ends. CDR3 protein: CASTHGEPGELFF. CDR3 nucleotide sequence: TGTGCCAGCACCCACGGGGAGCCCGGGGAGCTGTTTTTT.

This clonotype was counted at least ten times. The J gene is TRBJ2-5, the V gene TRBV20-1, with D possibly being TRBD2 (5 bases). Germline V CDR1 and CDR2: DFQATT, SNEGSKA (reference sequence). This CDR3 spans 14 amino acids. Between the trimmed V and J ends, which lost 5 bases and 4 bases, there was a span of 17 bases. CDR3 nucleotides: TGCAGTGCTTCCGAGATGGGGAGCGGAGAGACCCAGTACTTC. Translation: CSASEMGSGETQYF.

This clonotype was seen only a few times. The J gene is TRBJ2-7, the V gene TRBV3-1; D is undetermined. CDR3 length equals 14 residues. Germline values: CDR1 LGHDT, CDR2 YNNKEL (reference sequence). The V and J ends lost 0 bases and 2 bases respectively, with 8 bases between them. DNA of the CDR3: TGTGCCAGCAGCCAAGATGGGCAGCCCTACGAGCAGTACTTC. Translation: CASSQDGQPYEQYF.

The genes are TRBV7-2 and TRBJ2-5; perhaps TRBD2 as D (6 bases). Between the trimmed V and J ends, which lost 7 bases and 2 bases, there was a span of 11 bases. CDR3 length: 13 amino acids. CDR1 SGHTA and CDR2 FQGNSA come from the germline V gene. CDR3 loop: CASNGGGQETQYF. The CDR3 bases are TGTGCCAGCAACGGGGGTGGGCAAGAGACCCAGTACTTC.

V is TRBV4-3 and J is TRBJ2-1, with 8 bases matching TRBD2. The CDR3 covers 16 residues. Germline V gene lookup returns CDR1 LGHNA and CDR2 YSLEER. J was trimmed by 5 bases and V by 0 bases; bases with no gene match: 6. The CDR3 spells CASSQEILAGNNEQFF. CDR3 nucleotides: TGCGCCAGCAGCCAAGAGATCTTAGCGGGGAACAATGAGCAGTTCTTC.

This clonotype has a handful of counts. The chain joins TRBV29-1 to TRBJ2-3, with D unresolved. Trimming shortened V by 0 bases and J by 0 bases, and 10 bases separated the two germline ends. CDR1 is SQVTM and CDR2 is ANQGSEA in the germline V gene. The CDR3 has 15 amino acids. CDR3 DNA: TGCAGCGTTGAAGATCCTGTTGGCAGCACAGATACGCAGTATTTT. It yields the protein CSVEDPVGSTDTQYF.

This clonotype has just a few counts. The chain combines TRBV7-9 with TRBJ1-4, with D possibly TRBD1 on 6 matching bases. This CDR3 spans 14 amino acids. V was pared by 5 bases and J by 8 bases, with 15 bases between. Germline V gene sequence: CDR1 SEHNR, CDR2 FQNEAQ (reference sequence). The CDR3 sequence: CASSAQGVGEKLFF. In nucleotides, the CDR3 is TGTGCCAGCAGCGCACAGGGTGTGGGGGAAAAACTGTTTTTT.

This clonotype was counted at least ten times. The chain links TRBV7-2 to TRBJ1-2; TRBD1 is a possible D gene (6 bases). Per germline, CDR1 SGHTA and CDR2 FQGNSA. Trimming stripped 0 bases from V and 2 bases from J, with 10 bases between. This CDR3 is built from 15 residues. The CDR3 is CASSLAQGRNYGYTF. In nucleotides, the CDR3 is TGTGCCAGCAGCTTAGCCCAGGGGAGGAACTATGGCTACACCTTC.

The V gene is TRBV6-6, the J gene TRBJ2-1; D is ambiguous. The germline V gene encodes CDR1 MNHNY and CDR2 SVGAGI (reference sequence). CDR3 length: 15 residues. The V end lost 5 bases, the J end lost 10 bases, and 21 bases lay between the germline ends. The CDR3: CASSNEPDTPREQFF. The DNA for the CDR3 is TGTGCCAGCAGTAACGAGCCCGATACTCCGAGGGAGCAGTTCTTC.

The sample holds a few counts of this clonotype. The V call is TRBV12-3 or TRBV12-4, the J call TRBJ1-2; D unclear. Trimming cost V 3 bases and J 6 bases, with 14 bases left between them. The CDR3 totals 14 residues. The CDR3 protein is CASSFWGSNNGYTF. The CDR3 coding sequence is TGTGCCAGCAGTTTCTGGGGATCGAATAATGGCTACACCTTC.

This clonotype was picked up many times. The chain combines TRBV6-5 with TRBJ2-2; perhaps TRBD1 as D (5 bases). CDR1 is MNHEY and CDR2 is SVGAGI in the germline V gene. CDR3 length: 15 residues. V was trimmed by 3 bases and J by 1 base, leaving 9 bases between them. CDR3 loop: CASSYGAQNTGELFF. CDR3 coding DNA: TGTGCCAGCAGTTATGGGGCACAGAACACCGGGGAGCTGTTTTTT.

This clonotype was seen ten or more times. This sequence joins TRBV7-2 and TRBJ2-5, with D perhaps matching TRBD1 or TRBD2 (5 bases each). The CDR3 consists of 13 residues. Trimming took 1 base from V and 7 from J, leaving 10 bases between them. Germline CDR1 SGHTA, CDR2 FQGNSA. This CDR3 is CASSLGRDATQYF. The CDR3 nucleotides are TGTGCCAGCAGCTTAGGCAGGGACGCGACCCAGTACTTC.

The chain uses TRBV7-9 and TRBJ2-7, with D possibly being TRBD1 (5 bases). The CDR3 is 17 amino acids. Germline CDR1 and CDR2: SEHNR and FQNEAQ (reference sequence). V was shortened by 4 bases and J by 4 bases, with 23 bases between the two germline ends. Here the CDR3 DNA reads TGTGCCAGCAGCTCCCAGGGTTCGGCTGGGATTTTGTACGAGCAGTACTTC. Its translation is CASSSQGSAGILYEQYF.

This clonotype has only a few counts. The V and J genes are TRBV4-3 and TRBJ1-2; D remains ambiguous. Germline CDR1 is LGHNA and CDR2 is YSLEER. CDR3 length: 13 amino acids. The ends were cut back, 0 bases at V and 8 bases at J, with 10 bases in the middle. The CDR3 sequence is CASSQDVGRGYTF. CDR3 DNA: TGCGCCAGCAGCCAAGATGTGGGTCGCGGCTACACCTTC.

This clonotype was found a few times. CDR3 DNA: TGCAGTGCTAGGGCCGGGACAGGGACATCCTACGAGCAGTACTTC. Protein product: CSARAGTGTSYEQYF. This rearrangement joins TRBV20-1 to TRBJ2-7; 9 bases match TRBD1. Germline V gene sequence: CDR1 DFQATT, CDR2 SNEGSKA (reference sequence). The CDR3 is 15 amino acids. J was trimmed by 1 base and V by 3 bases; bases with no gene match: 7.

This clonotype has just a few counts. V gene TRBV20-1 combines with J gene TRBJ2-3; D is perhaps TRBD2 (6 bases). CDR1 DFQATT and CDR2 SNEGSKA come from the germline V gene (reference sequence). V lost 6 bases and J lost 4, with 17 bases in between. CDR3 length: 14 residues. CDR3 coding DNA: TGCAGTGCCGACCCTGCGGGACCTGCAGATACGCAGTATTTT. This encodes CSADPAGPADTQYF.

This clonotype was observed a few times. J is TRBJ1-5 and V is TRBV5-8, with D perhaps matching TRBD1 (6 bases). Deletions cut 4 bases from V and 3 bases from J, with 11 bases between. Germline loops: CDR1 SGHTS, CDR2 YDEGEE. This CDR3 comprises 14 residues. This CDR3 reads CASSSPGDNQPQHF. In DNA, the CDR3 is TGTGCCAGCAGCAGTCCAGGGGACAATCAGCCCCAGCATTTT. Filled out from reference TRBV5-8 and TRBJ1-5, the complete variable domain reads EAGVTQSPTHLIKTRGQQATLRCSPISGHTSVYWYQQALGLGLQFLLWYDEGEERNRGNFPPRFSGRQFPNYSSELNVNALELEDSALYLCASSSPGDNQPQHFGDGTRLSIL.

The rearrangement links TRBV18 to TRBJ1-4; 10 bases agree with TRBD1. The J segment lost 0 bases and the V segment lost 1 base, leaving 2 bases of the junction unmatched. Germline-derived CDR1 and CDR2 are KGHSH and LQKENI. The CDR3 is 17 residues long. CDR3 sequence reads: CASSPQGQGTTNEKLFF. For the CDR3, the DNA is TGTGCCAGCTCACCACAGGGACAGGGGACAACTAATGAAAAACTGTTTTTT. The whole variable domain, filled in from reference TRBV18 and TRBJ1-4, reads NAGVMQNPRHLVRRRGQEARLRCSPMKGHSHVYWYRQLPEEGLKFMVYLQKENIIDESGMPKERFSAEFPKEGPSILRIQQVVRGDSAAYFCASSPQGQGTTNEKLFFGSGTQLSVL.

The chain links TRBV5-1 to TRBJ2-1; D possibly corresponds to TRBD2 (6 bases). This CDR3 spans 15 amino acids. Germline V gives CDR1 SGHRS, CDR2 YFSETQ. Trimming took off 4 bases at V and 1 base at J, with 12 bases between the two ends. This CDR3 is CASSPDYGSYNEQFF. The CDR3 nucleotides read TGCGCCAGCAGCCCGGACTACGGATCCTACAATGAGCAGTTCTTC.

The sample holds a few counts of this clonotype. The chain couples TRBV20-1 to TRBJ1-1; no reliable D call. The CDR3 is 12 residues long. Deletions cut 6 bases from V and 1 base from J, with 9 bases between. Germline V CDR1 and CDR2: DFQATT, SNEGSKA (reference sequence). CDR3 region: CSAGGANTEAFF. In DNA, the CDR3 is TGCAGTGCCGGAGGAGCGAACACTGAAGCTTTCTTT.

This clonotype appeared many times. V usage is TRBV20-1 and J usage is TRBJ2-1; no definite D call. Germline assignment: CDR1 DFQATT and CDR2 SNEGSKA (reference sequence). This CDR3 spans 13 amino acids. The V end lost 7 bases, the J end lost 3 bases, and 13 bases lay between the germline ends. CDR3 in amino acids: CSVRKGIYNEQFF. The CDR3 DNA reads TGCAGTGTGAGGAAGGGAATCTACAATGAGCAGTTCTTC.